This T cell receptor beta chain is from a study of post-analysis software for immune sequencing data. About the study: As for disease course, relapsing-remitting, secondary progressive and progressive-relapsing multiple sclerosis were all included. Broader study findings: Controls significantly exceeded multiple sclerosis patients in normalized Chao1 diversity. Strong co-clustering by F measure was evident for samples that had been prepared in the same batch.

As concerns this clonotype: Its antigen is currently unknown.

Unique molecular identifiers featured in each of the TCR beta cDNA libraries. Roughly 0.5 million cDNA molecules were obtained from roughly 0.93 to 9.6 million T cells. Each CDR3 protein is one row after TCRdb ran MiXCR on the PCR reads. The table shows under 900,000 distinct CDR3 sequences, with around 53% occurring only once. Sequencing input: blood. This sequence originates from a girl aged 5-17 years with multiple sclerosis.

In DNA, the CDR3 is TGCGCCAGCAGCGCCCCCGGACTAGCGGGGAGGTCAGATACGCAGTATTTT. Its translation is CASSAPGLAGRSDTQYF. The rearrangement joins TRBV5-1 to TRBJ2-3; 12 nucleotides align to TRBD2. Germline V lookup: CDR1 SGHRS, CDR2 YFSETQ. V shed 4 bases and J 4 bases; nucleotides not matched to a gene: 10. The CDR3 length is 17 residues.